These T cell receptor beta chains were read from a single sample in a study of cytomegalovirus exposure and HLA in healthy donors. Generated by immunoSEQ multiplex PCR, the TCRdb table keeps only in-frame clones and is missing some. This sample yields under 140,000 clones, of which 79% are seen a single time; around 6.6% belongs to the top ten. The sample taken for sequencing was PBMCs. These receptors originate from a man aged 30 to 45 in good health and CMV-seropositive. Each CDR3 is given with its conserved first and last residue. A D gene is named only where the DNA matches it firmly. The listing skips clone size in some rows; elsewhere it reads once, few, many or a size class.

TRBV5-1	18	TRBD2	TRBJ2-5	.	TGCGCCAGCAGCTTCGGACTAGCGGGGGGGGAGTACCAAGAGACCCAGTACTTC	CASSFGLAGGEYQETQYF
TRBV6-5	15	.	TRBJ1-1	.	TGTGCCAGCAGTATGGAGGCAGCAGTGAACACTGAAGCTTTCTTT	CASSMEAAVNTEAFF
TRBV5-1	15	.	TRBJ2-2	.	TGCGCCAGCAGCTTGGAGGGGGCGAACACCGGGGAGCTGTTTTTT	CASSLEGANTGELFF
TRBV7-6	15	.	TRBJ2-3	.	TGTGCCAGCAGCTTAGGTGGAGGAGTGAGAAGAACGCAGTATTTT	CASSLGGGVRRTQYF
TRBV27	15	.	TRBJ2-5	.	TGTGCCAGCAGTTTATCGCTAGCGACCCAAGAGACCCAGTACTTC	CASSLSLATQETQYF
TRBV5-6	12	TRBD1	TRBJ1-3	.	TGTGCCAGCAGCTGGACAGGGGACACCATATATTTT	CASSWTGDTIYF
TRBV25-1	14	TRBD2	TRBJ2-7	.	TGTGCCAGCAGTGACCGGGGGGGTATCGACGAGCAGTACTTC	CASSDRGGIDEQYF
TRBV27	15	.	TRBJ2-3	.	TGTGCCAGCAGTTTATTGGGCAGTAGCACAGATACGCAGTATTTT	CASSLLGSSTDTQYF
TRBV7-9	13	TRBD1	TRBJ2-7	.	TGTGCCAGCACGACAGGGAGCTCCTACGAGCAGTACTTC	CASTTGSSYEQYF
TRBV7-9	14	.	TRBJ2-2	once	TGTGCCAGCAGCTTTACTAGCCTGGCCGGGGAGCTGTTTTTT	CASSFTSLAGELFF
TRBV18	16	TRBD2	TRBJ2-3	.	TGTGCCAGCTCGTCAACTAGCGGGGGGGCGACAGATACGCAGTATTTT	CASSSTSGGATDTQYF
TRBV4-2	14	TRBD1	TRBJ1-1	few	TGTGCCAGCAGCTTGACAGGGGGACACACTGAAGCTTTCTTT	CASSLTGGHTEAFF
TRBV29-1	14	.	TRBJ2-3	.	TGCAGCTCCGACGGGGAGACTAGCACAGATACGCAGTATTTT	CSSDGETSTDTQYF
TRBV5-1	14	.	TRBJ2-7	.	TGCGCCAGCAGCTTAAGGACTACTACTGGGGAGCAGTACTTC	CASSLRTTTGEQYF
TRBV6-5	11	.	TRBJ1-5	.	TGTGCCACGGACAGCGATCAGCCCCAGCATTTT	CATDSDQPQHF
TRBV5-1	15	TRBD1	TRBJ1-1	.	TGCGCCAGCAGCCTTGAGACAGGGGAGAGTCCTGAAGCTTTCTTT	CASSLETGESPEAFF
TRBV10-3	14	TRBD1	TRBJ2-5	.	TGTGCCATCAGTGAGGGGACAGCCCGAGAGACCCAGTACTTC	CAISEGTARETQYF
TRBV7-2	15	.	TRBJ2-7	few	TGTGCCAGCAGCTCCCTACTGCAGACAGTCGACGAGCAGTACTTC	CASSSLLQTVDEQYF
TRBV10-3	13	.	TRBJ1-3	.	TGTGCCATCAGAGGGACACCCCCAGGGACCATATATTTT	CAIRGTPPGTIYF
TRBV9	22	TRBD2	TRBJ2-5	.	TGTGCCAGCAGCACCCATCCTCTGGCCACTGGACTAGCGGGTTCCACGGAAGAGACCCAGTACTTC	CASSTHPLATGLAGSTEETQYF
TRBV5-5	15	TRBD1	TRBJ2-5	.	TGTGCCAGCAGCCCTGGGACAGATAGACAAGAGACCCAGTACTTC	CASSPGTDRQETQYF
TRBV30	15	.	TRBJ1-2	.	TGTGCCTGGAGTTTAGGGGGATTCCGGAACTATGGCTACACCTTC	CAWSLGGFRNYGYTF
TRBV6-6	15	TRBD1	TRBJ2-1	.	TGTGCCAGCAGTTACAACCGTGACAGGGTGAATGAGCAGTTCTTC	CASSYNRDRVNEQFF